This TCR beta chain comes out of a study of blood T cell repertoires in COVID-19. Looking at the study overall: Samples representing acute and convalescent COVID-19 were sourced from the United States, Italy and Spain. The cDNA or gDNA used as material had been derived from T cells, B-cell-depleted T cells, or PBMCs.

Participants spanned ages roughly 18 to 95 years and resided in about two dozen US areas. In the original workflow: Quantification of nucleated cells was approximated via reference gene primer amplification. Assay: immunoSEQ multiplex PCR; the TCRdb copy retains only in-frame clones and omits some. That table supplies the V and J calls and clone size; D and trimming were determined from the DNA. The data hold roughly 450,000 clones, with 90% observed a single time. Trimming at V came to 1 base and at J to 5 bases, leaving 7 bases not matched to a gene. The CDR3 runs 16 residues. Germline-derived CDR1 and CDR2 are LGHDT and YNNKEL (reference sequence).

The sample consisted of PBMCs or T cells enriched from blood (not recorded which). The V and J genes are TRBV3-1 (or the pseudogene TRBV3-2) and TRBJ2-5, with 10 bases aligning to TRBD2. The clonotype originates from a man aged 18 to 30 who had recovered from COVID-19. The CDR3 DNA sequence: TGTGCCAGCAGCCAAGTGCTAGCGGGGGCGGGGGAGACCCAGTACTTC. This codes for CASSQVLAGAGETQYF.